This T cell receptor beta chain was captured by sequencing in a study of shared clonotypes between healthy human individuals. General study findings and limits: Limited genetic and exposure-history diversity came from having few donors. With a handful of donors compared, around 4.7% of naive CD4 clonotypes were shared.

Germline V gives CDR1 SGHKS, CDR2 YYEKEE (reference sequence). Trimming at V came to 6 bases and at J to 9 bases, leaving 11 bases not matched to a gene. The CDR3 runs to 14 residues. Replicate sorted-subset PCRs were loaded with 150 to 250 ng DNA, approximately 31,000 T cell genomes. Assay: immunoSEQ multiplex PCR; the TCRdb copy retains only in-frame clones and omits some. This table has roughly 1,800,000 clones, about 95% appearing once. On this clone itself: Its specificity is not known.

Naive CD8 cells lacked CD45RO, underwent positive selection for CCR7 and left out terminally differentiated effector memory CD45RA+ cells. The source of this sequence is a man aged 18 to 29 in good health. Sequences were obtained from naive CD8+ T cells sorted from blood. V is TRBV5-5 and J is TRBJ2-7; 11 positions agree with TRBD1. The CDR3 sequence: CASTPDRGQNGQYF. The CDR3 coding sequence is TGTGCCAGCACCCCGGACAGGGGGCAAAACGGGCAGTACTTC.